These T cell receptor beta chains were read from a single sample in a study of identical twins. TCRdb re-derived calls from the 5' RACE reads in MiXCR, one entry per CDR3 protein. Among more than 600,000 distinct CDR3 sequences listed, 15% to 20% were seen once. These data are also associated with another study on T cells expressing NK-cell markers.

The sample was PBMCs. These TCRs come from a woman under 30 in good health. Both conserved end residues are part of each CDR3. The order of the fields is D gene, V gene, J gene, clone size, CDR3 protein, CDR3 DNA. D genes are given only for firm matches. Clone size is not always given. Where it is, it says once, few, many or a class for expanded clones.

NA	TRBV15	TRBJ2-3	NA	CATSRGSQSTDTQYF	TGTGCCACCAGCAGAGGGTCTCAGAGCACAGATACGCAGTATTTT
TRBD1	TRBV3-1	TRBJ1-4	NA	CASSGQGGEKLFF	TGTGCCAGCAGTGGACAGGGAGGTGAAAAACTGTTTTTT
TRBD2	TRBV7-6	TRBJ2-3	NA	CASSLQRGESTDTQYF	TGTGCCAGCAGCTTACAGCGGGGCGAGAGCACAGATACGCAGTATTTT
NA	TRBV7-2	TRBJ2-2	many	CASNHRFSGTGELFF	TGTGCCAGCAACCATAGATTTTCTGGCACCGGGGAGCTGTTTTTT
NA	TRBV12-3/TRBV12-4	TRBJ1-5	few	CASSPAADNQPQHF	TGTGCCAGCAGTCCAGCCGCGGACAATCAGCCCCAGCATTTT
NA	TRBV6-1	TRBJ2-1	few	CASRAWTDSYNEQFF	TGTGCCAGCAGAGCTTGGACAGACTCCTACAATGAGCAGTTCTTC
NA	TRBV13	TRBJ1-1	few	CASSSVGRRDLF	TGTGCCAGCAGCTCCGTAGGCAGACGAGATCTCTTT
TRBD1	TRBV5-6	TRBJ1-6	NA	CASSFSTGRNSPLHF	TGTGCCAGCAGCTTCTCGACAGGGAGGAATTCACCCCTCCACTTT
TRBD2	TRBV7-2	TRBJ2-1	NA	CASSLSGGRFYNEQFF	TGTGCCAGCAGCTTATCGGGCGGGAGATTCTACAATGAGCAGTTCTTC
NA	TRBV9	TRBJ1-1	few	CASSVGGGLMNTEAFF	TGTGCCAGCAGCGTAGGTGGAGGGCTAATGAACACTGAAGCTTTCTTT
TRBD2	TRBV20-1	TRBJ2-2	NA	CSARSGANTGELFF	TGCAGTGCTAGGAGCGGGGCGAACACCGGGGAGCTGTTTTTT
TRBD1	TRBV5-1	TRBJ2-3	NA	CASSFDRDTDTQYF	TGCGCCAGCAGCTTCGACAGGGACACAGATACGCAGTATTTT